These 9 T cell receptor beta chains were sequenced from one sample in a study of T-cell reconstitution after alpha-beta-depleted transplantation in children. During its preparation, the TCRbeta library received unique molecular identifiers. TCRdb recomputed calls from the PCR reads with MiXCR, one row per CDR3 protein. The sample shows more than 500,000 distinct CDR3 sequences, approximately 10% of them seen only once. The starting material was PBMCs, mostly from graft donor cells, obtained 180 days after TCRalphabeta/CD19-depleted stem cell transplant. Every receptor here comes from a female patient between 2 and 10 years old who had a stem cell transplant for aplastic anemia, so the T cells may come from the graft donor.

The table lists this clonotype with many counts. The chain has TRBV28 and TRBJ1-1; the D gene is possibly TRBD1 (5 bases). This CDR3 has 16 amino acids. With 2 bases removed from V and 0 bases from J, the gap between germline ends came to 13 bases. Per the germline V gene, CDR1 is MDHEN and CDR2 is SYDVKM. CDR3 sequence: CASSLVDNEMNTEAFF. CDR3 nucleotides: TGTGCCAGCAGTTTAGTGGACAACGAAATGAACACTGAAGCTTTCTTT. The full variable domain, with the rest looked up from reference TRBV28 and TRBJ1-1, is DVKVTQSSRYLVKRTGEKVFLECVQDMDHENMFWYRQDPGLGLRLIYFSYDVKMKEKGDIPEGYSVSREKKERFSLILESASTNQTSMYLCASSLVDNEMNTEAFFGQGTRLTVV.

This clonotype has more than one count but fewer than ten. The chain carries TRBV20-1 and TRBJ2-3; maybe TRBD2 (6 bases). Trimming shortened V by 2 bases and J by 4 bases, and 10 bases separated the two germline ends. The CDR3 covers 13 residues. Looked up from germline, CDR1 is DFQATT and CDR2 is SNEGSKA (reference sequence). The CDR3 loop is CSARYGGADTQYF. The CDR3 nucleotides are TGCAGTGCTAGATACGGAGGGGCAGATACGCAGTATTTT.

V usage is TRBV24-1 and J usage is TRBJ2-1, with a tentative D call TRBD1 (6 bases). The CDR3 loop spans 12 amino acids. The germline gives CDR1 KGHDR, CDR2 SFDVKD. Trimming removed 4 bases at V and 8 bases at J, with 8 bases between. The CDR3 loop reads CATSETGHEQFF. The CDR3 nucleotides are TGTGCCACCAGTGAAACAGGGCATGAGCAGTTCTTC.

This clonotype was counted a few times. CDR3 coding DNA: TGTGCCAGTAGATGGGGGCCACCGGGCTCCTACAATGAGCAGTTCTTC. Amino acid sequence: CASRWGPPGSYNEQFF. This sequence joins TRBV19 and TRBJ2-1, with D possibly TRBD1 on 6 matching bases. This CDR3 is built from 16 residues. V lost 6 bases, J lost 0 bases, and 15 bases lay in between. In germline, CDR1 is LNHDA, CDR2 SQIVND (reference sequence).

V usage is TRBV10-3 and J usage is TRBJ2-7, with no clear D. The germline V gene encodes CDR1 ENHRY and CDR2 SYGVKD. The CDR3 length is 11 residues. Trimming took 6 bases from V and 3 from J, leaving 6 bases between them. This chain's CDR3 is CAISANYEQYF. CDR3 DNA: TGTGCCATCAGCGCCAACTACGAGCAGTACTTC.

This clonotype was detected a few times. The chain carries TRBV6-2 or TRBV6-3 and TRBJ2-3; 9 bases line up with TRBD2. CDR1 and CDR2 from the germline V gene are MNHEY and SVGEGT. The CDR3 spans 15 residues. V lost 3 bases to trimming and J lost 5 bases; unmatched junction nucleotides: 6. CDR3 region: CASSYGGRELDTQYF. DNA for the CDR3: TGTGCCAGCAGTTATGGCGGGAGGGAGCTAGATACGCAGTATTTT.

There are a few counts of this clonotype. The chain links TRBV10-3 to TRBJ2-1; tentatively, D is TRBD1 or TRBD2 (5 bases each). This CDR3 spans 17 amino acids. Germline V gene sequence: CDR1 ENHRY, CDR2 SYGVKD. Trimming removed 7 bases at V and 1 base at J, with 20 bases between. CDR3 DNA sequence: TGTGCCATCACCACTACCGGGGCGGGTCTTTCCTACAATGAGCAGTTCTTC. It yields the protein CAITTTGAGLSYNEQFF.

The rearrangement uses TRBV24-1 and TRBJ2-1; D is unclear. From germline, CDR1 is KGHDR and CDR2 SFDVKD. Trimming shortened V by 5 bases and J by 6 bases, and 7 bases separated the two germline ends. This CDR3 comprises 12 residues. The CDR3, as DNA: TGTGCCACCAGTGTCAGGAGCAATGAGCAGTTCTTC. This encodes CATSVRSNEQFF.

Many counts were recorded for this clonotype. The CDR3 DNA sequence: TGCAGTGCTAGAGGAGGGCCCCTAGCGGGAGCCTACGAGCAGTACTTC. The encoded protein is CSARGGPLAGAYEQYF. V and J are TRBV20-1 and TRBJ2-7, with TRBD2 matching over 10 bases. CDR1 DFQATT and CDR2 SNEGSKA come from the germline V gene (reference sequence). V trimming: 1 base; J trimming: 2 bases; junction bases outside the gene matches: 8. This CDR3 region has 16 residues.